The present TCR beta chain was sequenced within a study of cytomegalovirus exposure and HLA in healthy donors (dated by TCRdb to the late 2010s). For the study in its entirety: In an earlier analysis of 587 of the donors, 250 to 350 Gb of sequence data and roughly 100 million unique TCR beta sequences from about 190 million T cells were reported. An early release covering roughly 600 HLA-typed donors comprised about 300 gigabases of sequencing data and 85 million or so unique TCR sequences. The genetic ancestry cluster associated with self-reported Caucasian donors included 70% to 85% of the 398 genotyped donors. The study aimed to test whether cataloging public T cell receptors could reveal signatures of past pathogen exposure. The T cell repertoires of 670 or so subjects were profiled by immunosequencing and related to cytomegalovirus serostatus. Besides the first cohort of more than 650 subjects, a separate validation cohort made up of roughly 130 different subjects was used. The study combined high-throughput TCR immunosequencing, statistical association of individual TCRs with disease status, and machine learning to predict cytomegalovirus infection status. To study patterns of TCR occurrence, a later analysis re-analyzed previously published TCR beta repertoires from 600 to 750 donors and added high-resolution HLA genotyping. The later analysis used no new phenotypic data to find candidate immune exposures, relying instead on TCR beta sequences and their occurrence across donors. In an earlier analysis of roughly 580 of the donors, high-throughput TCR beta sequencing was used to judge whether each TCR beta V gene segment behaved as functional or pseudogenic. Donor age, sex, ethnicity and CMV serostatus were compiled alongside the repertoire data. A later genetic analysis took genome-wide SNP genotypes for about three fifths of the roughly 670 donors and used that subset as a discovery cohort. Every discovery cohort repertoire had been produced on one sequencing platform. HLA typing covered class I and class II loci at four-digit resolution. Typing coverage varied by locus: roughly 620-640 donors for A, B, C, DRB1 and DQB1; roughly 500 for DQA1; some 610 for DPA1; about 450 for DPB1. Because of strong linkage in the cohort, a few DR-DQ haplotypes were treated as single units for association and clustering. Among 398 genotyped donors of the cohort, an average of around 240,000 unique TCR beta nucleotide sequences was sequenced per donor, of which about 19% were non-productive.

The study at large found these results: Presence/absence analyses assumed roughly uniform sequencing depth across donors, an assumption that may not hold. A few of the identified cytomegalovirus-associated TCR beta chains were confirmed in vitro to be specific for cytomegalovirus antigens. Because the 87-base-pair reads could not distinguish some IMGT-functional V segments, including TRBV6-2 and TRBV6-3, those segments were excluded. A later genetic analysis reported fewer N-insertions in productive TCRs among donors in an Asian-associated ancestry cluster than the approximately 700-donor mean. A later genetic analysis associated a missense DCLRE1C variant with V-gene and J-gene trimming of TCR beta chains, and an independent cohort replicated the association. According to the authors, the approach could potentially be generalized to other disease states and immunological phenotypes. In a later analysis, HLA-associated TCR beta chains showed more clonal expansion and lower generation probabilities than non-associated chains that were equally common. A total of about 180 TCR beta chains were listed by the study as associated with cytomegalovirus. A later analysis found that TCR association rates varied across HLA loci, with DRB1 alleles showing the most associated TCRs and HLA-C alleles the fewest. Cytomegalovirus status was reported to be diagnosed by the classifier with high specificity and sensitivity in both the original and validation cohorts. In a later analysis, most CMV-associated TCR beta chains were found to appear HLA-restricted, with HLA associations seemingly driven largely by CMV exposure. A further reported finding was that TCR beta sequences accurately predicted the HLA-A and HLA-B alleles for most subjects in the first cohort. Because counts were too low, fewer than 20 rarely observed V segments, including chromosome 9 orphons, were excluded from the earlier analysis of about 500 of the donors. Across donors, most TCR sequences were observed very rarely, whereas some public TCRs were present in many individuals. The only immune exposure information available for the cohort was CMV serostatus. At a false discovery rate of 0.05, a later analysis linked about 16,000 TCR beta sequences to specific HLA alleles. Broadly in line with IMGT annotations, most TCR beta V segments showed up in productive rearrangements about 87% or about 30% of the time in an earlier analysis of 450 to 600 of the donors. Assigning TCR associations to individual alleles was difficult when HLA alleles, especially DR and DQ, strongly co-occurred. In a later analysis, several top co-occurrence clusters were reported to appear linked to parvovirus B19, influenza, CMV and Epstein-Barr virus. HLA typing was unavailable for some donors at each locus, so association tests used only the typed subset. A cluster of highly shared sequence variants was judged likely to be a technical artifact of the sequencing pipeline. Correlated functional status among segregating V segments might reflect linkage disequilibrium, but an unknown experimental factor could not be ruled out. Only TCR beta chains were sequenced in this cohort, and the absence of alpha or paired-chain data limited detectable features.

CDR1 and CDR2 are read off the germline V gene as MDHEN and SYDVKM. Between the V and J ends, shortened by 2 bases and 2 bases respectively, the junction contains 8 bases. The CDR3 spans 14 residues, from the cysteine through the phenylalanine. Here the CDR3 DNA is all that survives: 42 bases in frame from base 1. The cohort was made up of 500 to 850 healthy bone marrow donors. Cohort members were all nominally healthy when sampled, although unrecorded immune exposures were likely present. The donor was CMV seropositive and belonged to the group of 250 to 300 seropositive cohort members. A peripheral blood sample was collected from each donor, and TCR beta sequencing was performed on peripheral blood mononuclear cells. Genomic DNA extraction from the blood cell samples was performed with the Qiagen DNeasy Blood Extraction Kit. This clone was picked up a small number of times. What this receptor recognizes is not known. Per-nucleotide qualities are absent, and no much larger clonotype sits a single base away.

Library generation was performed with the immunoSEQ multiplex PCR assay. For the multiplex PCR, a mixture combining 60 forward primers for TCR Vbeta segments and 13 reverse primers for TCR Jbeta segments was used. The CDR3 region of rearranged TCR beta genes was amplified from genomic DNA with a multiplex PCR assay. The amplified TCR beta libraries were sequenced on the Illumina HiSeq System as 87-base-pair reads. The paper's data handling went like this. Across the 500 to 750 repertoires, a later analysis counted roughly 77 million unique TCR beta chains, 9 million to 14 million of which were shared by at least two donors. Raw reads were error-corrected and collapsed into unique sequences by a nearest-neighbor algorithm in which closely related sequences were merged to remove PCR and sequencing errors. To assign V, D and J gene segments, CDR3 sequences were aligned to IMGT reference sequences. Each retained sequence needed at least a six-nucleotide match to both a V gene segment and a J gene segment. A rearrangement was called productive if the CDR3 had no stop codons and remained in frame with V and J, and every other rearrangement was called non-productive. Following IMGT convention, CDR3 was defined as the stretch from the second conserved V-encoded cysteine up to the conserved J-encoded phenylalanine. The earlier analysis of about 560 of the donors excluded any sequence lacking an unambiguous match to a single V gene segment. In an earlier analysis of approximately 610 of the donors, V segments were called functional above 56.7% productive rearrangements and were called segregating when the between-donor standard deviation exceeded 5%. A statistical classification framework was developed to diagnose cytomegalovirus status using the catalog of TCR beta chain sequences. V and J gene assignment, in a later analysis, came from comparing TCR nucleotide sequences with IMGT/GENE-DB human TR gene sequences. Using the TCRdist pipeline, a later analysis assigned CDR3 sequences along with most-parsimonious VDJ recombination scenarios. In a later analysis, every TCR beta chain was defined by the combination of its CDR3 amino acid sequence and its V-gene family, and reads without a unique V-gene family were dropped. A later analysis removed 550 to 650 highly shared, low-generation-probability nucleotide sequences to deal with suspected cross-contamination and a sequencing artifact. In a later analysis, a clonal expansion index was calculated for each public chain from normalized within-repertoire ranks of inferred template counts. In a later analysis, generation probabilities were computed using a VDJ recombination model fitted to out-of-frame rearrangements, and the results were checked against IGoR. A later analysis scored TCR-TCR, TCR-HLA and TCR-CMV co-occurrence with hypergeometric tests, applying a repertoire-size bias correction to TCR pairs. A later analysis estimated false discovery rates by permuting HLA or CMV assignments 20 times. In a later analysis, co-occurring TCRs were grouped using DBSCAN, and TCRdist sequence similarity was added for clustering within HLA-allele-positive subsets. Repertoires with fewer than 30,000 or more than 120,000 public chains were left out of co-occurrence clustering, as were about 5 repertoires with anomalous nucleotide sharing. Imported from immuneACCESS, the table was reduced by TCRdb to in-frame sequences with V and J called. These copies leave out some clones; in studies compared against another copy, an unresolved V gene accounts for under half, and the cause of the remainder is not known. D and trimming were read from the DNA, whereas the V and J calls and clone size are those reported in that table. For this sample the table gives 120,000 or so clones, of which 70% to 80% were detected only once. The ten largest account for 3% to 4.5% of the sample.

The rearrangement combines TRBV28 with TRBJ2-3, with no reliable assignment of the D segment. Sequenced sample: PBMCs. This TCR was recovered from a man in his forties in good health and CMV-seropositive. The DNA is TGTGCCAGCAGTTTAAACAGCAACACAGATACGCAGTATTTT. Translation gives CASSLNSNTDTQYF.